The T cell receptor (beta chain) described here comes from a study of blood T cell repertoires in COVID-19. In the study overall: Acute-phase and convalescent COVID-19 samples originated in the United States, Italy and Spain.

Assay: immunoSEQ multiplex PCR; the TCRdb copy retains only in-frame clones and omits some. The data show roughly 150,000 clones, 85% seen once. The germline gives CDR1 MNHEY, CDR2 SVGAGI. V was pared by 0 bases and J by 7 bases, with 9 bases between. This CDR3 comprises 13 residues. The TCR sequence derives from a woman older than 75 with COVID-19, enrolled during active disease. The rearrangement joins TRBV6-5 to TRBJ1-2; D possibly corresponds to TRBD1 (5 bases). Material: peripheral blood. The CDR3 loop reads CASSYSVGGGYTF. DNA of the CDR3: TGTGCCAGCAGTTACTCGGTGGGGGGTGGCTACACCTTC.